This T cell receptor beta chain was identified during a study of shared clonotypes between healthy human individuals. Turning to the study itself: Per donor, CD8 memory used one plate, CD8 naive used two, CD4 memory used three and CD4 naive used three. Study outcomes and limitations: Large sequencing depth failed to make sorted-subset sequencing complete, rarefaction showed.

When replicate PCRs were run on sorted subsets, they used 200 to 250 ng DNA, about 30,000 T cell genomes. Sequenced by immunoSEQ multiplex PCR; TCRdb stores in-frame clones only, minus some. This sample has about 2.4 million clones, with 80% to 95% found just once. V dropped 0 bases and J dropped 2 bases, with 10 bases sitting between them. CDR1 is WNHNN and CDR2 is SYGVQD in the germline V gene (reference sequence). The length of the CDR3 is 15 residues. As to this clone: Its antigen is unidentified.

The TCR comes from a young man in good health. Some clones in this sample may be carry-over from other donors' samples. The chain uses TRBV10-1 and TRBJ2-5, with D perhaps being TRBD1 or TRBD2 (5 bases each). Material for sequencing was naive CD4+ T cells from PBMCs. Regarding subset: CD45RA+ positively selected. CDR3 protein: CASSESGAGQETQYF. The CDR3 DNA is TGCGCCAGCAGTGAGTCCGGGGCAGGGCAAGAGACCCAGTACTTC.